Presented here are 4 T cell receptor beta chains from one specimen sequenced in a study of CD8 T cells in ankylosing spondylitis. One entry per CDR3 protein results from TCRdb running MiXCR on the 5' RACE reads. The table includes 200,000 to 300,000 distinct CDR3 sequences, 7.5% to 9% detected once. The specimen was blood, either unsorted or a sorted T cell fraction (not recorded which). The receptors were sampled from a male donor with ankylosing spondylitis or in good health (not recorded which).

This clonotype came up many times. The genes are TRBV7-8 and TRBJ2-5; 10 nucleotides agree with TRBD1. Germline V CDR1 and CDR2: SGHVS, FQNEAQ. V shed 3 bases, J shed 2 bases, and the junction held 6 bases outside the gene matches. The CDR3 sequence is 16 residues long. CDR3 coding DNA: TGTGCCAGCAGCTTGTGGACAGGGGGGGTTCAAGAGACCCAGTACTTC. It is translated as CASSLWTGGVQETQYF.

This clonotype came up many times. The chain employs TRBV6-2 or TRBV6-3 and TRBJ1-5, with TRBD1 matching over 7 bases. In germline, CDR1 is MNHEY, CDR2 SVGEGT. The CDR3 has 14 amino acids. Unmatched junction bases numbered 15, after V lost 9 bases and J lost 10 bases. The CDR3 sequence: CASSTRRGISPQHF. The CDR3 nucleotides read TGTGCCAGTTCAACTCGCAGGGGGATCAGCCCCCAGCATTTT.

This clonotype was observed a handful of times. CDR3 loop: CASSERVVAGYNEQFF. DNA for the CDR3: TGTGCCAGCAGCGAAAGAGTTGTAGCGGGGTACAATGAGCAGTTCTTC. V usage is TRBV6-1 and J usage is TRBJ2-1; the match to TRBD2 covers 8 bases. This CDR3 comprises 16 residues. V lost 6 bases to trimming and J lost 4 bases; unmatched junction nucleotides: 11. CDR1 is MNHNS and CDR2 is SASEGT in the germline V gene.

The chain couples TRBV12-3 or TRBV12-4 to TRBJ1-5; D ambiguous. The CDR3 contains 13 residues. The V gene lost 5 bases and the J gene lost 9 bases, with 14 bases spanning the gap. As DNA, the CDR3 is TGTGCCAGCAGTCAACCCCCGGGGTGGCCCCAGCATTTT. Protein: CASSQPPGWPQHF.